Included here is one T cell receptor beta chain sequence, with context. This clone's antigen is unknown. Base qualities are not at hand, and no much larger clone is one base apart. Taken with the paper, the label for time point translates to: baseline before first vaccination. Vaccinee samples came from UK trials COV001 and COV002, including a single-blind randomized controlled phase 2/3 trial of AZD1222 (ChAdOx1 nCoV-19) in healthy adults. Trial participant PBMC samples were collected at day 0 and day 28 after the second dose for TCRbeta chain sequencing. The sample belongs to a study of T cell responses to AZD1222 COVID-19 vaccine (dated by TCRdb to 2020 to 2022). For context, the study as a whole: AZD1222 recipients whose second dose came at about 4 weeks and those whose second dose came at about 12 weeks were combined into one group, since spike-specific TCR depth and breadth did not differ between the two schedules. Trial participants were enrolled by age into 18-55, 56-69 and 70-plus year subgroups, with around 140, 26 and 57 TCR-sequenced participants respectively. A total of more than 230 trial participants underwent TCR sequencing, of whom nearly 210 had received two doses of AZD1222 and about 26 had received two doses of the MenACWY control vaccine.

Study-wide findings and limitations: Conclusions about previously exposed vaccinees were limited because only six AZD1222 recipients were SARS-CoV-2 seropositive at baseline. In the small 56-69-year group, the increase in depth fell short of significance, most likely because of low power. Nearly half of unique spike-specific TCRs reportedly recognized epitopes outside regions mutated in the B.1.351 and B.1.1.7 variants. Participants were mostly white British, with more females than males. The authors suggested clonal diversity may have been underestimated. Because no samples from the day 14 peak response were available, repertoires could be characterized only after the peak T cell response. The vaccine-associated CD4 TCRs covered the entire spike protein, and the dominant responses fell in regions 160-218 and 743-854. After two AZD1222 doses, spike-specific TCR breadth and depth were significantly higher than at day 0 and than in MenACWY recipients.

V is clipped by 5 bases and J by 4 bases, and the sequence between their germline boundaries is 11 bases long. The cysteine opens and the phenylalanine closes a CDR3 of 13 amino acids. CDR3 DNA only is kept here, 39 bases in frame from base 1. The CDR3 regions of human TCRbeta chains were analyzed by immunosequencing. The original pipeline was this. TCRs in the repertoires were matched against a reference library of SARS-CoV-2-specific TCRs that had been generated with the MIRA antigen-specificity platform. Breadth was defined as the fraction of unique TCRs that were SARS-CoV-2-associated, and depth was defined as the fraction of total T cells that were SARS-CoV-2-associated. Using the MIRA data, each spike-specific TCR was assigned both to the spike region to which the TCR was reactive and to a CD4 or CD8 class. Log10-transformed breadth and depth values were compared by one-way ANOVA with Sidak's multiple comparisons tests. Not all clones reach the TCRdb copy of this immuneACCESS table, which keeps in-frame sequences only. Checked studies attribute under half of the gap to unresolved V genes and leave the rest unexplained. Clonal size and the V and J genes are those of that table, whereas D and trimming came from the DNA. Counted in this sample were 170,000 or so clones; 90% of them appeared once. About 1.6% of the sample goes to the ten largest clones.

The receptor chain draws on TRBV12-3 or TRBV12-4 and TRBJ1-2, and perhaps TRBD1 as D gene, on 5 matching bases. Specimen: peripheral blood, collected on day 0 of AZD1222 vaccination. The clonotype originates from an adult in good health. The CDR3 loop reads CASSAQVSYGYTF. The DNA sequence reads TGTGCCAGCAGTGCACAGGTTAGCTATGGCTACACCTTC.